In its sample, the clone carrying this T cell receptor (beta chain) was seen many times. The antigen is unknown. The sample comes from a study of T cells in Graves' hyperthyroidism and ophthalmopathy. Fresh 10 ml peripheral blood yielded PBMCs. From RNA transcripts, TCR beta CDR3 regions were amplified. An initial round of RT-PCR targeting the TCR CDR3 relied on the HTBI primer set. TCRdb reanalysed the multiplex PCR reads using MiXCR and keeps one entry per CDR3 protein. The table shows some 500,000 distinct CDR3 sequences, with approximately 16% occurring only once. Whole-study findings and limits: In blood, most of the thyroid clonotypes expanded above 0.001 were also present.

Sequenced sample: blood. This clonotype was sampled from a woman aged 25 to 45 with Graves' ophthalmopathy.

CDR3: CASSQRVGSVEQFF. CDR3 in DNA: TGTGCCAGCAGCCAACGGGTGGGGTCGGTAGAGCAGTTCTTC. This chain uses TRBV27 with TRBJ2-1; D not certain. From germline, CDR1 is MNHEY and CDR2 SMNVEV (reference sequence). This CDR3 is built from 14 residues. The ends were cut back, 6 bases at V and 10 bases at J, with 19 bases in the middle.